The rows below give T cell receptor beta chains drawn from one sample of a study of PD-L1 blockade in urothelial cancer. Assay used: immunoSEQ multiplex PCR; TCRdb lists only in-frame clones, some missing. This table holds around 120,000 clones, roughly 89% found once. The material was PBMCs, obtained around atezolizumab (anti-PD-L1) treatment. These receptors were obtained from a man in his 60s with urothelial cancer. The CDR3 runs from the conserved cysteine through the conserved F or W. Fields, in order: J gene, D gene, V gene, clone size, CDR3 protein, CDR3 DNA. The D gene is left open where the match is weak. The listing skips clone size in some rows; elsewhere it reads once, few, many or a size class.

TRBJ1-2	NA	TRBV30	NA	CAWSGTFYGYTF	TGTGCCTGGAGTGGGACATTCTATGGCTACACCTTC
TRBJ2-2	NA	TRBV7-6	NA	CASSRDFSDTGELFF	TGTGCCAGCAGCCGGGACTTCTCGGACACCGGGGAGCTGTTTTTT
TRBJ1-5	TRBD1	TRBV9	NA	CASSVGQNSNQPQHF	TGTGCCAGCAGCGTGGGACAGAATAGCAATCAGCCCCAGCATTTT
TRBJ2-7	NA	TRBV7-2	NA	CASSLGQDYEQYF	TGTGCCAGCAGCTTGGGGCAGGACTACGAGCAGTACTTC
TRBJ1-1	NA	TRBV9	NA	CASSGTLNTEAFF	TGTGCCAGCAGCGGGACACTGAACACTGAAGCTTTCTTT
TRBJ2-5	NA	TRBV27	NA	CASSLGGTQYF	TGTGCCAGCAGTCTCGGGGGGACCCAGTACTTC
TRBJ1-6	NA	TRBV13	NA	CASSLGTDLNSPLHF	TGTGCCAGCAGCTTAGGGACAGACCTCAATTCACCCCTCCACTTT
TRBJ1-2	NA	TRBV19	NA	CVSSGTPYGYTF	TGTGTAAGCTCCGGGACACCATATGGCTACACCTTC
TRBJ1-1	NA	TRBV6-6	NA	CASSSLGGGTEAFF	TGTGCCAGCAGTTCCCTCGGGGGGGGTACTGAAGCTTTCTTT
TRBJ1-6	NA	TRBV10-3	few	CAIRVGEAGGNSPLHF	TGTGCCATCAGGGTAGGAGAGGCCGGGGGTAATTCACCCCTCCACTTT
TRBJ2-7	TRBD2	TRBV7-3	NA	CASSLKAGGQNEQYF	TGTGCCAGCAGCTTAAAGGCGGGAGGGCAGAACGAGCAGTACTTC
TRBJ1-6	NA	TRBV7-2	NA	CASRIGSEVALHF	TGTGCCAGCAGGATAGGGTCGGAGGTGGCCCTCCACTTT
TRBJ1-5	NA	TRBV4-3	NA	CASSQELSNQPQHF	TGCGCCAGCAGCCAAGAATTAAGCAATCAGCCCCAGCATTTT
TRBJ2-1	TRBD2	TRBV5-4	NA	CASSVSGGARNEQFF	TGTGCCAGCAGCGTTAGCGGGGGGGCTCGTAATGAGCAGTTCTTC
TRBJ2-1	TRBD2	TRBV9	NA	CASSPGLAGVNEQFF	TGTGCCAGCAGCCCCGGACTAGCGGGAGTCAATGAGCAGTTCTTC
TRBJ2-1	NA	TRBV28	NA	CASPKELRSYNEQFF	TGTGCCAGTCCCAAAGAGCTACGCTCCTACAATGAGCAGTTCTTC
TRBJ2-7	NA	TRBV13	NA	CASSLGRQGYEQYF	TGTGCCAGCAGCTTAGGCCGGCAGGGGTATGAGCAGTACTTC
TRBJ2-7	TRBD1	TRBV15	once	CATSRDRQGAGEQYF	TGTGCCACCAGCAGAGATCGACAGGGGGCTGGCGAGCAGTACTTC
TRBJ2-1	NA	TRBV6-1	NA	CASSRDSYYNEQFF	TGTGCCAGCAGTCGGGACTCCTACTACAATGAGCAGTTCTTC
TRBJ2-5	NA	TRBV11-2	NA	CASSWRAVQETQYF	TGTGCCAGCAGCTGGCGGGCAGTCCAAGAGACCCAGTACTTC
TRBJ1-2	NA	TRBV10-3	NA	CAISGLSYPPQGYTF	TGTGCCATCAGTGGTCTGAGCTACCCGCCGCAAGGCTACACCTTC
TRBJ2-7	NA	TRBV7-9	few	CASSTDYYEQYF	TGTGCCAGCAGCACAGATTACTACGAGCAGTACTTC
TRBJ2-7	NA	TRBV11-3	NA	CASSARTGEEQYF	TGTGCCAGCAGCGCCAGGACTGGGGAGGAGCAGTACTTC
TRBJ2-3	NA	TRBV4-2	NA	CASSQRGVGGTDTQYF	TGTGCCAGCAGCCAACGTGGGGTAGGGGGCACAGATACGCAGTATTTT
TRBJ2-2	TRBD1	TRBV7-2	NA	CASRPSWQGADGELFF	TGTGCCAGCCGACCTTCTTGGCAGGGGGCGGACGGGGAGCTGTTTTTT
TRBJ1-2	TRBD1	TRBV11-2	NA	CASSRGQSYGYTF	TGTGCCAGCTCAAGGGGGCAGAGCTATGGCTACACCTTC
TRBJ2-7	TRBD1	TRBV25-1	NA	CASSDRDRGREQYF	TGTGCCAGCAGTGACCGGGACAGGGGGCGCGAGCAGTACTTC
TRBJ2-1	NA	TRBV7-2	few	CASSSQGNEQFF	TGTGCCAGCAGCTCCCAGGGCAATGAGCAGTTCTTC
TRBJ2-7	NA	TRBV29-1	NA	CSVGTGPHEQYF	TGCAGCGTTGGTACAGGGCCCCACGAGCAGTACTTC
TRBJ1-6	NA	TRBV7-2	NA	CASSDRIAMGSPLHF	TGTGCCAGCAGCGATCGAATAGCGATGGGTTCACCCCTCCACTTT
TRBJ2-7	NA	TRBV18	NA	CASSPTTGPYEQYF	TGTGCCAGCTCACCAACGACAGGACCCTACGAGCAGTACTTC
TRBJ1-3	TRBD1	TRBV7-9	NA	CASSYRDRGNTIYF	TGTGCCAGCAGCTACCGGGACAGAGGAAACACCATATATTTT
TRBJ2-7	NA	TRBV6-4	NA	CASSDSPVDRYEQYF	TGTGCCAGCAGTGACTCCCCGGTCGATCGCTACGAGCAGTACTTC
TRBJ2-4	TRBD1	TRBV7-3	NA	CASSLSGTGVDIQYF	TGTGCCAGCAGCTTAAGTGGGACAGGGGTAGACATTCAGTACTTC
TRBJ1-5	NA	TRBV6-8	NA	CASSQTGKQPQHF	TGTGCCAGCAGTCAAACAGGGAAACAGCCCCAGCATTTT
TRBJ1-2	NA	TRBV19	NA	CASSSGTNYGYTF	TGTGCCAGTAGCTCCGGGACAAACTATGGCTACACCTTC
TRBJ2-5	NA	TRBV7-2	once	CASSRRYGDQETQYF	TGTGCCAGCAGCCGAAGGTACGGGGACCAAGAGACCCAGTACTTC
TRBJ1-2	NA	TRBV4-2	NA	CASSQALRGYTF	TGTGCCAGCAGCCAAGCTCTGAGAGGCTACACCTTC
TRBJ2-1	TRBD1	TRBV2	NA	CASSPRGTVYNEQFF	TGTGCCAGCAGTCCCCGAGGGACAGTCTACAATGAGCAGTTCTTC
TRBJ2-7	NA	TRBV5-4	NA	CASSFREPGEQYF	TGTGCCAGCAGTTTCAGAGAGCCGGGCGAGCAGTACTTC
TRBJ2-3	NA	TRBV6-5	NA	CASSPQVSTDTQYF	TGTGCCAGCAGCCCACAGGTTAGCACAGATACGCAGTATTTT
TRBJ2-1	TRBD2	TRBV7-9	NA	CASSLAQSGGEEQFF	TGTGCCAGCAGCTTAGCGCAGAGCGGGGGGGAAGAGCAGTTCTTC
TRBJ2-7	TRBD1	TRBV6-6	NA	CASRRGGQGARQYF	TGTGCCAGCCGCCGGGGGGGACAGGGGGCGCGGCAGTACTTC
TRBJ2-3	TRBD2	TRBV5-1	NA	CASSTSGDTDTQYF	TGCGCCAGCAGTACTAGCGGGGACACAGATACGCAGTATTTT
TRBJ2-3	NA	TRBV6-5	NA	CASSLQGRTDTQYF	TGTGCCAGCAGTTTACAGGGACGCACAGATACGCAGTATTTT
TRBJ1-2	NA	TRBV19	NA	CASSMWQAGGYTF	TGTGCCAGTAGTATGTGGCAGGCCGGTGGCTACACCTTC
TRBJ2-3	NA	TRBV6-1	NA	CASWGGEGSTDTQYF	TGTGCCAGCTGGGGAGGTGAGGGTAGCACAGATACGCAGTATTTT
TRBJ1-5	NA	TRBV6-5	NA	CASSYLSGPQHF	TGTGCCAGCAGTTACCTTTCGGGACCCCAGCATTTT
TRBJ2-7	NA	TRBV6-4	few	CASREQYF	TGTGCCAGCCGCGAGCAGTACTTC
TRBJ1-1	TRBD1	TRBV7-8	NA	CASSSPRGLNTEAFF	TGTGCCAGCAGCTCGCCCAGGGGGCTAAACACTGAAGCTTTCTTT
TRBJ2-2	TRBD2	TRBV5-1	NA	CASSATSNTGELFF	TGCGCCAGCAGCGCGACTAGCAACACCGGGGAGCTGTTTTTT
TRBJ1-2	TRBD1	TRBV4-3	NA	CASSQGKQGIYGYTF	TGCGCCAGCAGCCAAGGCAAACAGGGGATCTATGGCTACACCTTC